The source of this TCR beta chain is a study of blood T cell repertoires in COVID-19. Only in-frame clones appear in the TCRdb table, and some are missing; sequencing was by immunoSEQ multiplex PCR. The table shows a few hundred thousand clones, with approximately 81% occurring only once. This clone was recorded once. Germline CDR1 SQVTM, CDR2 ANQGSEA. V dropped 3 bases and J dropped 3 bases, with 13 bases sitting between them. The CDR3 length is 14 residues. V usage is TRBV29-1 and J usage is TRBJ2-3, with TRBD2 as a possible D gene (6 bases). The sequence was collected from a man between 40 and 49 years old with acute or convalescent COVID-19. Material for sequencing was peripheral blood. This chain's CDR3 is CSVDRGTRTDTQYF. For the CDR3, the DNA is TGCAGCGTTGACCGCGGGACGAGGACAGATACGCAGTATTTT.